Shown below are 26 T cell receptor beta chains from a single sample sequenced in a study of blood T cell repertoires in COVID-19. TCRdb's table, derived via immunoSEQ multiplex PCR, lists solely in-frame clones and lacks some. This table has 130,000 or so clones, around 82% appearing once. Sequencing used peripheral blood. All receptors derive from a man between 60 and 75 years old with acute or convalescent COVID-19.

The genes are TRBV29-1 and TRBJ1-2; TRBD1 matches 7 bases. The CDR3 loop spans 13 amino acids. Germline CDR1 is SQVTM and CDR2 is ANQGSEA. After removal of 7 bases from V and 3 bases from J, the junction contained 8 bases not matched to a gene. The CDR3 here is CSAGTGTDYGYTF. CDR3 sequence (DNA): TGCAGCGCCGGAACCGGGACAGACTATGGCTACACCTTC.

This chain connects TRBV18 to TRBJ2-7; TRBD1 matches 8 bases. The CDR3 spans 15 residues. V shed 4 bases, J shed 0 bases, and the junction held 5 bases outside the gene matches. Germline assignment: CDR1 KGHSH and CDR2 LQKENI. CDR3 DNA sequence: TGTGCCAGCTCACGGGACAGGATGGGCTCCTACGAGCAGTACTTC. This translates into CASSRDRMGSYEQYF.

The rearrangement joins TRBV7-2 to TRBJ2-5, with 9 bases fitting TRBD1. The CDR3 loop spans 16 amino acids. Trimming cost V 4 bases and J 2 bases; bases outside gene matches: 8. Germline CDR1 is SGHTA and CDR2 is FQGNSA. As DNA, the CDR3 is TGTGCCAGCAGCTGGCGGGTGGACAGGGGTCAAGAGACCCAGTACTTC. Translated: CASSWRVDRGQETQYF.

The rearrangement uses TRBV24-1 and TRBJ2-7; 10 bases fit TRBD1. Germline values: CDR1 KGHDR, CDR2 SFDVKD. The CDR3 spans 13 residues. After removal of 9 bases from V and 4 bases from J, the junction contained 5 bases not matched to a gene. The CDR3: CATPGQGSYEQYF. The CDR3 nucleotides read TGTGCCACCCCGGGACAGGGGTCTTACGAGCAGTACTTC.

CDR3 DNA: TGTGCCAGCAGCGTAGACCCTACGGGGGGGGTTACAGATACGCAGTATTTT. Protein sequence: CASSVDPTGGVTDTQYF. This chain links TRBV9 with TRBJ2-3; 8 bases map to TRBD2. Looked up from germline, CDR1 is SGDLS and CDR2 is YYNGEE. The CDR3 has 17 amino acids. V was clipped by 0 bases and J by 3 bases; unmatched bases: 9.

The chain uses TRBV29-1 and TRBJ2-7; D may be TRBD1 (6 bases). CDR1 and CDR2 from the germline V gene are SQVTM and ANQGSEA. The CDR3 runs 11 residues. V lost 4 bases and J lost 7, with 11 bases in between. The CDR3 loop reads CSVGTVREQYF. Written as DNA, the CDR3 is TGCAGCGTTGGGACAGTAAGGGAGCAGTACTTC.

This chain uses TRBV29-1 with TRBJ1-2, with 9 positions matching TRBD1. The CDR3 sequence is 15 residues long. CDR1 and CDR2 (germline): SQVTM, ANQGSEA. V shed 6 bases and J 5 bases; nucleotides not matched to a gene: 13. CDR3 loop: CSVQMGQGLVYGYTF. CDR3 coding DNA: TGCAGCGTCCAAATGGGACAGGGATTGGTTTATGGCTACACCTTC.

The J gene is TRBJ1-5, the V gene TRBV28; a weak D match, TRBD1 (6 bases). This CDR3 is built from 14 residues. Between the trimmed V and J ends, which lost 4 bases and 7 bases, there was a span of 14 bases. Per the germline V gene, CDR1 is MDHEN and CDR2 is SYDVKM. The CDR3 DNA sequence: TGTGCCAGCAGTTGGGCAGCCCAGGGGCAGCCCCAGCATTTT. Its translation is CASSWAAQGQPQHF.

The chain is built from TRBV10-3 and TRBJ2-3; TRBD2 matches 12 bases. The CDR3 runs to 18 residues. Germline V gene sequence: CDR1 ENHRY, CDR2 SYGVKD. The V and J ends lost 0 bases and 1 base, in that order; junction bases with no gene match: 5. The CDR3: CAISESNRLAGGTDTQYF. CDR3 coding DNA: TGTGCCATCAGTGAGTCGAATCGACTAGCGGGGGGCACAGATACGCAGTATTTT.

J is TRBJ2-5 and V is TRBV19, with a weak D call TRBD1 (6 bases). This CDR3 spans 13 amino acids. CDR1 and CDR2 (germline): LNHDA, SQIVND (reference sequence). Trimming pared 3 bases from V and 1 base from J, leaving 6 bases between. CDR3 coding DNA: TGTGCCAGTAGTATGGACAGCCAAGAGACCCAGTACTTC. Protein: CASSMDSQETQYF.

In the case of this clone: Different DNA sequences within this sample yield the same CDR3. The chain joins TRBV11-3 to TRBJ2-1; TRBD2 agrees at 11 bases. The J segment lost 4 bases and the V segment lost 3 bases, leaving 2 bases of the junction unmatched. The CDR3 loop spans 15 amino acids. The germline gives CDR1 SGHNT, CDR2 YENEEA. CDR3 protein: CASSLGLAAYNEQFF. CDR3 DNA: TGTGCCAGCAGCTTGGGACTAGCGGCTTACAATGAGCAGTTCTTC.

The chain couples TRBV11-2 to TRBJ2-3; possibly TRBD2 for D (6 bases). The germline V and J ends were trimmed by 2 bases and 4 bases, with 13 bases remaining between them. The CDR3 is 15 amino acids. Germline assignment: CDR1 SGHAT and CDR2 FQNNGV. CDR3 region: CASSLSFSGADTQYF. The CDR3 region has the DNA TGTGCCAGCAGCTTATCATTCTCGGGGGCAGATACGCAGTATTTT.

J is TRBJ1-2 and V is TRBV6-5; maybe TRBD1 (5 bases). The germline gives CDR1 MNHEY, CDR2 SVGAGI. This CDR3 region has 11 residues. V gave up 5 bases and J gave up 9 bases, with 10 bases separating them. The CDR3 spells CASSRGRRYTF. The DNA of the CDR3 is TGTGCCAGCAGTAGGGGTAGGCGCTACACCTTC.

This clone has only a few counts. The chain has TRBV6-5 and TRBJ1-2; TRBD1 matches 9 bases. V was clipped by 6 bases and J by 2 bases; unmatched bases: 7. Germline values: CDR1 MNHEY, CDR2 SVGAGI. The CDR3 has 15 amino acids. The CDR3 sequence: CASSPTGTGNYGYTF. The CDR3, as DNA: TGTGCCAGCAGCCCCACCGGGACAGGGAACTATGGCTACACCTTC.

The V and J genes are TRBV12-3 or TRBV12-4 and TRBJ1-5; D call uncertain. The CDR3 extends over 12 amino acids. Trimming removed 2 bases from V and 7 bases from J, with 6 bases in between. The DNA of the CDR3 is TGTGCCAGCAGTTTAAGCACCCAGCCCCAGCATTTT. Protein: CASSLSTQPQHF.

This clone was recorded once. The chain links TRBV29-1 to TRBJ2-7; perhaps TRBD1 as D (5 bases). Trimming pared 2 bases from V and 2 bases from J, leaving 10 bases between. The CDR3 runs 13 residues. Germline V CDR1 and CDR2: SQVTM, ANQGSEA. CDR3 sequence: CSVESDRAYEQYF. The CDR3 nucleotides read TGCAGCGTTGAATCCGACAGAGCCTACGAGCAGTACTTC.

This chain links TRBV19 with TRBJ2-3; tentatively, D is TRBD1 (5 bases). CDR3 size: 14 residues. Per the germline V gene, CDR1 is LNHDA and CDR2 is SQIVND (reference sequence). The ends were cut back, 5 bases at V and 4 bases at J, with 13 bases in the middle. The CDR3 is CASSPGFFPDTQYF. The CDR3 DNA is TGTGCCAGTAGTCCAGGGTTCTTTCCAGATACGCAGTATTTT.

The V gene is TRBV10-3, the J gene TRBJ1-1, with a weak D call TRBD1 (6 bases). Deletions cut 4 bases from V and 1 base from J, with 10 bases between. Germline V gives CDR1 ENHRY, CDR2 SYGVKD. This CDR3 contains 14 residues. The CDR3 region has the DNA TGTGCCATCAGTGGGGGACACACGAACACTGAAGCTTTCTTT. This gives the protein CAISGGHTNTEAFF.

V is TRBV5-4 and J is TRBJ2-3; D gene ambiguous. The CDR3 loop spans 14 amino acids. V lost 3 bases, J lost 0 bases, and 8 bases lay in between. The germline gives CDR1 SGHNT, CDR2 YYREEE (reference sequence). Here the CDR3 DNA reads TGTGCCAGCAGCTCAATAACTAGCACAGATACGCAGTATTTT. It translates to CASSSITSTDTQYF.

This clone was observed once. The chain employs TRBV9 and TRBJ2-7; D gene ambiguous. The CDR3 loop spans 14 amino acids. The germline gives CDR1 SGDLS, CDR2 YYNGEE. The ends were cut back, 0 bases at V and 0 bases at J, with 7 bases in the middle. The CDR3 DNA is TGTGCCAGCAGCGTAGGCCCCAGCTCCTACGAGCAGTACTTC. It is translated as CASSVGPSSYEQYF.

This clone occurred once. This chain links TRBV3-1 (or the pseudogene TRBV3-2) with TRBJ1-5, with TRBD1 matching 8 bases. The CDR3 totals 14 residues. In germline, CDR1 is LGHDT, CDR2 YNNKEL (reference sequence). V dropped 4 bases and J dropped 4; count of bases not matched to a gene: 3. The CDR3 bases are TGTGCCAGCAGCCTGAGACAGGGGAATCAGCCCCAGCATTTT. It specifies CASSLRQGNQPQHF.

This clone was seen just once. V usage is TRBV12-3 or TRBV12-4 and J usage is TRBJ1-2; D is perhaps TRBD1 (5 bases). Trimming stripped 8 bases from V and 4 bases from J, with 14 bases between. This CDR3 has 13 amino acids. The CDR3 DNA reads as TGTGCCAGCGCCTCGGGGACTACCTATGGCTACACCTTC. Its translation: CASASGTTYGYTF.

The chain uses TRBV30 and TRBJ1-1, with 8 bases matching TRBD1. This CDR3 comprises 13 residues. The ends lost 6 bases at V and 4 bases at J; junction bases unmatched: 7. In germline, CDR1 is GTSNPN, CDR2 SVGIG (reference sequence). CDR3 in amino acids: CACKTGGSTEAFF. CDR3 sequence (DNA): TGTGCCTGTAAAACAGGGGGAAGCACTGAAGCTTTCTTT.

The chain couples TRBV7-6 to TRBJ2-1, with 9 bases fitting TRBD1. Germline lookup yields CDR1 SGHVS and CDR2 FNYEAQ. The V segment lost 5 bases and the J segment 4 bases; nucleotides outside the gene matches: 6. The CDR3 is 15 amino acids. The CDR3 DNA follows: TGTGCCAGCAGCCTCGGGACAGGGTCATACAATGAGCAGTTCTTC. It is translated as CASSLGTGSYNEQFF.

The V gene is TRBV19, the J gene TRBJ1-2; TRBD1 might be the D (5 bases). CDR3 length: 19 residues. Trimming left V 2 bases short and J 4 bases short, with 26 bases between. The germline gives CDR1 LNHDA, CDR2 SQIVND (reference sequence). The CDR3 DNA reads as TGTGCCAGTAGTATATCGGCCCCACGAAGGGGTTTCGGGTTCTATGGCTACACCTTC. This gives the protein CASSISAPRRGFGFYGYTF.

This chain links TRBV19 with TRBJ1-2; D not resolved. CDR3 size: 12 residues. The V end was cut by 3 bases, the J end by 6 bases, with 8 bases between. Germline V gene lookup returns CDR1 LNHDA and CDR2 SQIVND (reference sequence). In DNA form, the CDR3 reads TGTGCCAGTAGTATGAGCCCGAATGGCTACACCTTC. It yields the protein CASSMSPNGYTF.